This T cell receptor (beta chain) was recovered during a study of tumor T cells in aggressive B-cell lymphoma. Repertoires were generated with immunoSEQ multiplex PCR, while TCRdb's copy carries only in-frame clones and drops some. The sample lists about 1,200 clones; roughly 88% were seen once. The source is an adult with diffuse large B cell lymphoma. Source material: tumor tissue.

The CDR3 sequence: CASNPGTSGYNEQFF. The CDR3 DNA reads TGCGCCAGCAACCCGGGGACTAGCGGATACAATGAGCAGTTCTTC. The rearrangement joins TRBV5-1 to TRBJ2-1; 11 nucleotides agree with TRBD2. Losses at the gene ends were 6 bases for V and 4 bases for J; bases not matched to a gene: 6. The CDR3 loop spans 15 amino acids. The germline CDR1 and CDR2 sequences are SGHRS and YFSETQ.